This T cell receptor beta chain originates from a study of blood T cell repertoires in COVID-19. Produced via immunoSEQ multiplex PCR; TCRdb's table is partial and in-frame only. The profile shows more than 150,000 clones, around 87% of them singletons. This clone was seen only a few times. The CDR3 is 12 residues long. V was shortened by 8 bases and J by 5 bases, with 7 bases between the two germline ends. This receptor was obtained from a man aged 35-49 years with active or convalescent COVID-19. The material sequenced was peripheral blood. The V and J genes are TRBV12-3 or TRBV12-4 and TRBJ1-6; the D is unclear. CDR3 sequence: CASRLNNSPLHF. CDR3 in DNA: TGTGCCAGCCGACTGAATAATTCACCCCTCCACTTT.